This T cell receptor (beta chain) was identified during a study of shared clonotypes between healthy human individuals. The CDR3 is 14 amino acids. Profiling relied on immunoSEQ multiplex PCR, and the TCRdb table lists in-frame clones only, not all of them. Among over 2,000,000 clones listed, roughly 95% were seen once. This clone was observed once. A much larger clone lies a single base off, so this may be a read error. Terminally differentiated effector memory CD45RA+ cells were excluded by CCR7 positive selection of CD45RO-negative cells. Every donor was a Caucasian adult from Nashville, Tennessee.

Material for sequencing was naive CD8+ T cells from PBMCs. The sequence was obtained from a man younger than 35 in good health. Some clones in this sample may be carry-over from other donors' samples. The rearrangement uses TRBV21-1 and TRBJ1-5. TRBV21-1 is an annotated pseudogene. The CDR3 coding sequence is TGTGCCAGCAGCGAAGGGGATAGCAATCAGCCCCAGCATTTT. It codes for CASSEGDSNQPQHF.